One sample yielded the 22 T cell receptor beta chains listed below, sequenced in a study of cytomegalovirus exposure and HLA in healthy donors (dated by TCRdb to about 2017). The library was obtained by the immunoSEQ multiplex PCR assay. For the multiplex PCR, a mixture combining 60 forward primers for TCR Vbeta segments and 13 reverse primers for TCR Jbeta segments was used. In TCRdb, the immuneACCESS table is reduced to in-frame sequences with V and J assigned. These tables do not hold every clone; where another copy was compared, an unresolved V gene accounts for under half, and the others remain unexplained. The sample table lists over 200,000 clones, approximately 84% of them with a count of one. About 0.58% of the sample rests with the top ten. Sequences were obtained from PBMCs. Receptor source: a woman between 40 and 55 years old in good health and CMV-seronegative.

This sequence joins TRBV9 and TRBJ2-1, with 9 bases that match TRBD2. The CDR3 has 16 residues. V shed 0 bases and J 6 bases; nucleotides not matched to a gene: 7. Germline V gene sequence: CDR1 SGDLS, CDR2 YYNGEE. The CDR3 loop is CASSVGSGLAINEQFF. CDR3 DNA sequence: TGTGCCAGCAGCGTAGGAAGCGGACTAGCGATCAATGAGCAGTTCTTC.

The rearrangement links TRBV7-9 to TRBJ1-2; 10 bases agree with TRBD1. CDR1 and CDR2 (germline): SEHNR, FQNEAQ (reference sequence). Germline trimming cut 0 bases from V and 13 bases from J; bases unmatched to any gene: 11. The CDR3 has 15 amino acids. The CDR3 DNA follows: TGTGCCAGCAGCTTAGCGCGGGGGACAGGGGTATCGTTCACCTTC. It specifies CASSLARGTGVSFTF.

V usage is TRBV5-1 and J usage is TRBJ2-2, with 7 bases lining up with TRBD1. CDR1 SGHRS and CDR2 YFSETQ come from the germline V gene. This CDR3 has 16 residues. The V and J ends lost 0 bases and 2 bases, in that order; junction bases with no gene match: 4. Here the CDR3 reads CASSLVAGGNTGELFF. CDR3 DNA sequence: TGCGCCAGCAGCTTGGTGGCAGGGGGTAACACCGGGGAGCTGTTTTTT.

The chain recombines TRBV7-6 with TRBJ2-7; TRBD2 matches at 12 bases. Germline lookup yields CDR1 SGHVS and CDR2 FNYEAQ. The CDR3 has 16 residues. The V segment lost 1 base and the J segment 3 bases; nucleotides outside the gene matches: 4. CDR3 region: CASSLGTSGDFYEQYF. The CDR3 bases are TGTGCCAGCAGCTTAGGGACTAGCGGGGACTTCTACGAGCAGTACTTC.

The chain uses TRBV5-4 and TRBJ1-6; 7 nucleotides agree with TRBD1. The germline CDR1 and CDR2 sequences are SGHNT and YYREEE (reference sequence). The junction had 1 base not matched to a gene; V was cut back by 0 bases and J by 1 base. The CDR3 length is 16 residues. CDR3 region: CASSLARGSYNSPLHF. CDR3 sequence (DNA): TGTGCCAGCAGCTTGGCCAGGGGGTCCTATAATTCACCCCTCCACTTT. The full variable domain, its missing parts supplied by reference TRBV5-4 and TRBJ1-6, is ETGVTQSPTHLIKTRGQQVTLRCSSQSGHNTVSWYQQALGQGPQFIFQYYREEENGRGNFPPRFSGLQFPNYSSELNVNALELDDSALYLCASSLARGSYNSPLHFGNGTRLTVT.

This clone has a handful of counts. The genes are TRBV7-9 and TRBJ1-3; no clear D gene. The CDR3 is made up of 15 amino acids. The germline gives CDR1 SEHNR, CDR2 FQNEAQ (reference sequence). The germline V and J ends were trimmed by 4 bases and 7 bases, with 17 bases remaining between them. DNA of the CDR3: TGTGCCAGCAGCTCCAAAGCGGGGTATGGCAACACCATATATTTT. Residues: CASSSKAGYGNTIYF. The full variable domain, with the rest looked up from reference TRBV7-9 and TRBJ1-3, is DTGVSQNPRHKITKRGQNVTFRCDPISEHNRLYWYRQTLGQGPEFLTYFQNEAQLEKSRLLSDRFSAERPKGSFSTLEIQRTEQGDSAMYLCASSSKAGYGNTIYFGEGSWLTVV.

The chain carries TRBV19 and TRBJ1-3; no reliable D call. The germline gives CDR1 LNHDA, CDR2 SQIVND (reference sequence). The CDR3 is 13 amino acids. V was shortened by 5 bases and J by 6 bases, with 11 bases between the two germline ends. The CDR3 spells CASSSTVENTIYF. The CDR3 DNA is TGTGCCAGTAGTTCCACGGTTGAAAACACCATATATTTT.

This chain links TRBV27 with TRBJ2-1, with 13 positions matching TRBD2. CDR1 and CDR2 (germline): MNHEY, SMNVEV (reference sequence). The CDR3 extends over 13 amino acids. V trimming: 4 bases; J trimming: 10 bases; junction bases outside the gene matches: 1. CDR3 region: CASSWGLAGEQFF. As DNA, the CDR3 is TGTGCCAGCAGTTGGGGACTAGCGGGGGAGCAGTTCTTC.

The V call is TRBV5-4, the J call TRBJ2-5, with 7 positions matching TRBD2. Trimming cost V 1 base and J 2 bases; bases outside gene matches: 17. CDR3 length: 19 residues. Germline assignment: CDR1 SGHNT and CDR2 YYREEE (reference sequence). For the CDR3, the DNA is TGTGCCAGCAGCTTGTTGGCTTGGTCACTAGCGCTGGGTCAAGAGACCCAGTACTTC. Its translation is CASSLLAWSLALGQETQYF.

The chain carries TRBV11-3 and TRBJ2-7; 8 bases are shared with TRBD1. The ends lost 4 bases at V and 6 bases at J; junction bases unmatched: 5. The germline V gene has CDR1 SGHNT and CDR2 YENEEA. This CDR3 has 13 amino acids. The CDR3: CASSYTQGAEQYF. CDR3 in DNA: TGTGCCAGCAGCTACACCCAGGGGGCCGAGCAGTACTTC.

The V call is TRBV19, the J call TRBJ1-4, with 9 bases lining up with TRBD1. V lost 6 bases and J lost 8; bases outside the gene matches: 10. CDR1 LNHDA and CDR2 SQIVND come from the germline V gene (reference sequence). The CDR3 consists of 15 residues. The CDR3 bases are TGTGCCAGTAGGCACTCGGGACAGGGATTGGAAAAACTGTTTTTT. Its protein is CASRHSGQGLEKLFF.

The gene calls are TRBV21-1 and TRBJ1-5. TRBV21-1 is reported as a pseudogene. The CDR3 spans 18 residues. In DNA, the CDR3 is TGTGCCAGCAGCAAAAAGGCCAGGGGTCCTAAAGCGGGACAGCCCCAGCATTTT. Translation: CASSKKARGPKAGQPQHF.

There are a few counts of this clone. The chain recombines TRBV5-4 with TRBJ1-5; 8 positions agree with TRBD1. Germline CDR1 SGHNT, CDR2 YYREEE (reference sequence). V lost 2 bases to trimming and J lost 1 base; unmatched junction nucleotides: 11. The CDR3 has 18 residues. The CDR3 coding sequence is TGTGCCAGCAGCTTTCGACAGGGGATCGGTCGGAGCAATCAGCCCCAGCATTTT. This sequence encodes CASSFRQGIGRSNQPQHF.

V usage is TRBV2 and J usage is TRBJ1-5; TRBD1 matches at 7 bases. V gave up 6 bases and J gave up 4 bases; unmatched junction bases: 9. Per germline, CDR1 SNHLY and CDR2 FYNNEI. The CDR3 runs 15 residues. The CDR3 DNA reads as TGTGCCAGCAGAGAGAACAGGGGACGAAATCAGCCCCAGCATTTT. Its translation is CASRENRGRNQPQHF.

V usage is TRBV29-1 and J usage is TRBJ1-3; 10 nucleotides line up with TRBD1. The V segment lost 6 bases and the J segment 7 bases; nucleotides outside the gene matches: 6. This CDR3 contains 13 residues. Germline CDR1 is SQVTM and CDR2 is ANQGSEA. CDR3 protein: CSVSTGGWNTIYF. CDR3 sequence (DNA): TGCAGCGTGTCGACAGGGGGCTGGAACACCATATATTTT.

The J gene is TRBJ1-2, the V gene TRBV6-1, with no clear D. V lost 8 bases and J 4 bases, leaving 14 bases between the germline ends. The CDR3 loop spans 13 amino acids. Germline V gene data show CDR1 as MNHNS and CDR2 as SASEGT. Here the CDR3 reads CASEASRIYGYTF. The CDR3 region has the DNA TGTGCCAGCGAAGCGTCACGAATCTATGGCTACACCTTC.

This chain links TRBV7-8 with TRBJ1-4, with D uncertain. CDR3 size: 14 residues. Germline CDR1 SGHVS, CDR2 FQNEAQ. Trimming shortened V by 4 bases and J by 0 bases, and 6 bases separated the two germline ends. The CDR3 here is CASSWGATNEKLFF. DNA for the CDR3: TGTGCCAGCAGCTGGGGAGCAACTAATGAAAAACTGTTTTTT.

This clone appeared a few times. DNA of the CDR3: TGTGCCAGCAGAAGACAGGGGGTGGAGACCCAGTACTTC. Encoded protein: CASRRQGVETQYF. The rearrangement uses TRBV6-5 and TRBJ2-5; 9 nucleotides align to TRBD1. CDR1 MNHEY and CDR2 SVGAGI come from the germline V gene. Unmatched junction bases numbered 4, after V lost 6 bases and J lost 5 bases. The CDR3 is 13 amino acids.

This clone was detected once. The V gene is TRBV4-2, the J gene TRBJ2-2; 7 bases map to TRBD2. V lost 3 bases and J lost 6; bases outside the gene matches: 10. CDR1 LGHNA and CDR2 YNFKEQ come from the germline V gene. The CDR3 has 16 residues. The CDR3 bases are TGTGCCAGCAGCCACAGACTAGCTGGGGAAGCCGGGGAGCTGTTTTTT. Translated, it gives CASSHRLAGEAGELFF.

The rearrangement links TRBV2 to TRBJ1-5; D not resolved. Germline V gene data show CDR1 as SNHLY and CDR2 as FYNNEI. The CDR3 extends over 14 amino acids. Trimming cost V 4 bases and J 6 bases, with 13 bases left between them. The CDR3, as DNA: TGTGCCAGCAGTGCCCTTACGGAGGCTCAGCCCCAGCATTTT. Its translation is CASSALTEAQPQHF.

The rearrangement joins TRBV5-1 to TRBJ2-7, with TRBD2 identical over 8 bases. This CDR3 has 15 amino acids. Germline V gene data show CDR1 as SGHRS and CDR2 as YFSETQ. The V gene end was trimmed by 5 bases and the J gene end by 4 bases; junction bases not matched to a gene: 11. CDR3 DNA sequence: TGCGCCAGCAGTCCGGGGGCGGGGGGACGTTACGAGCAGTACTTC. It is translated as CASSPGAGGRYEQYF. Looking up the rest from reference TRBV5-1 and TRBJ2-7 gives the full variable domain: KAGVTQTPRYLIKTRGQQVTLSCSPISGHRSVSWYQQTPGQGLQFLFEYFSETQRNKGNFPGRFSGRQFSNSRSEMNVSTLELGDSALYLCASSPGAGGRYEQYFGPGTRLTVT.

The chain has TRBV5-4 and TRBJ2-5; 8 nucleotides line up with TRBD1. V lost 0 bases to trimming and J lost 5 bases; unmatched junction nucleotides: 3. CDR1 and CDR2 from the germline V gene are SGHNT and YYREEE (reference sequence). This CDR3 is 14 amino acids long. The chain's CDR3 is CASSLAGGWETQYF. The CDR3 coding sequence is TGTGCCAGCAGCTTGGCAGGGGGCTGGGAGACCCAGTACTTC.